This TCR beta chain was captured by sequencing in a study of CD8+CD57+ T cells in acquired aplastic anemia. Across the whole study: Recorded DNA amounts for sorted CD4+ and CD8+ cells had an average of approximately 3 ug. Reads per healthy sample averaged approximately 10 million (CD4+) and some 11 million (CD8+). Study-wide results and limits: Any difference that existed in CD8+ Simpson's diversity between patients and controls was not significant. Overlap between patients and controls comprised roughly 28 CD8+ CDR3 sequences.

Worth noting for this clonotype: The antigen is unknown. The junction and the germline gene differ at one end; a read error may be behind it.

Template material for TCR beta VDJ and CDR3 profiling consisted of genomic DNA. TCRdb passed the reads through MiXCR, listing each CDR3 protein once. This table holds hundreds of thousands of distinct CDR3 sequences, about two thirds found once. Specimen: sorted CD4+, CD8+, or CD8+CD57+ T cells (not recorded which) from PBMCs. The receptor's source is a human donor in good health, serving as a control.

The CDR3 sequence is CVSSVGAGTDTQYF. As DNA, the CDR3 is TGCGTCAGCAGCGTAGGAGCCGGCACAGATACGCAGTATTTT. The rearrangement links TRBV4-3 to TRBJ2-3, with no clear D. The CDR3 has 14 residues. CDR1 and CDR2 from the germline V gene are LGHNA and YSLEER.